This T cell receptor (beta chain) derives from a study of blood T cell repertoires in COVID-19. On the study more broadly: COVID-19 samples from acute and convalescent phases originated in the United States, Italy and Spain. Sample material is recorded as cDNA or gDNA derived from T cells, B-cell-depleted T cells, or PBMCs.

This CDR3 spans 17 amino acids. Trimming cost V 4 bases and J 0 bases; bases outside gene matches: 4. CDR1 and CDR2 from the germline V gene are LNHDA and SQIVND (reference sequence). This clone was observed once. Authors' data handling: Amplification with reference gene primers provided the estimates of nucleated cell counts. Generated by immunoSEQ multiplex PCR, the TCRdb table keeps only in-frame clones and is missing some. V, J and clone size are taken as reported in that table, and D and trimming were inferred from the DNA itself. Of over 25,000 clones in the sample, less than 90% were seen once.

Sequenced input: peripheral blood. This chain joins TRBV19 and TRBJ2-6; 9 bases are a match to TRBD1. The source of this sequence is a man in his 70s with active COVID-19. Here the CDR3 DNA reads TGTGCCAGTAGTACGGGACAGGGAGGCTCTGGGGCCAACGTCCTGACTTTC. It yields the protein CASSTGQGGSGANVLTF.